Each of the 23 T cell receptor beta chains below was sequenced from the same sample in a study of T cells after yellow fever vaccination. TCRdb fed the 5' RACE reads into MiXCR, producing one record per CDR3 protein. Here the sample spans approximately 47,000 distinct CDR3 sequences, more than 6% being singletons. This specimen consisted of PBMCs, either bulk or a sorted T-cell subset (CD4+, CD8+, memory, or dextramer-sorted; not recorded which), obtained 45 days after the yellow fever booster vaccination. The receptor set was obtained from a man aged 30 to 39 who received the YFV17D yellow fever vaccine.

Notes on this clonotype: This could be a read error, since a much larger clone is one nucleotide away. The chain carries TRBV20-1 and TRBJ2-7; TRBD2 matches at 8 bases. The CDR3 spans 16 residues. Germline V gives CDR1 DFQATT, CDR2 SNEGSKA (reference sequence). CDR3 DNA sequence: TGCAGTGCTAGGGCCCTACTAGCGGAGTCCTCCTACGAGCAGAACTTC. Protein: CSARALLAESSYEQNF.

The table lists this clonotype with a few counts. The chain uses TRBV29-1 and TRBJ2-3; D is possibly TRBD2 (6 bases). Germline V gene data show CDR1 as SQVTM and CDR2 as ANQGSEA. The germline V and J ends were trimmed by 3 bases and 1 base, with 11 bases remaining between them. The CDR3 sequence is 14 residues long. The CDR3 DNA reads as TGCAGCGTTGAGAGGGGCGGGGGCACAGATACGCAGTATTTT. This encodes CSVERGGGTDTQYF.

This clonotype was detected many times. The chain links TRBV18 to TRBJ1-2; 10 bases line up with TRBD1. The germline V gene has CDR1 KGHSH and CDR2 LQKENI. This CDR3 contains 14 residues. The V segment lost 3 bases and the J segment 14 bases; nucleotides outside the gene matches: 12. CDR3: CASSPAGQGPVPTF. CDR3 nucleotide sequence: TGTGCCAGCTCACCGGCGGGACAGGGGCCCGTACCGACCTTC.

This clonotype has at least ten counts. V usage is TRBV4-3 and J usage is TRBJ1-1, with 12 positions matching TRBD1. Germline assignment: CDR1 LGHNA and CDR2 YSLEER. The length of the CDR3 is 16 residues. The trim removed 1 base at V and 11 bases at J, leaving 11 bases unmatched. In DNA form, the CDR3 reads TGCGCCAGCAGCCAAGCCGCCGGGACAGGGGGCGGAAGTGCTTTCTTT. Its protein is CASSQAAGTGGGSAFF.

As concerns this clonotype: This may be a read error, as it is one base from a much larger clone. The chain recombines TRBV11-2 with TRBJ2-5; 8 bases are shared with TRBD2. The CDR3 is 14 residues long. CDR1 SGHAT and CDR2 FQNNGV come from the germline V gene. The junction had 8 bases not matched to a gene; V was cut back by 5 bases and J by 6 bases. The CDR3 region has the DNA TGTGCCAGCAGCCTCGGACAGCGGGGGAAGACCCAGTACTTC. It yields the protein CASSLGQRGKTQYF.

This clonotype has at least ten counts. In DNA form, the CDR3 reads TGCAGCGGGGGGCGAGATACGCAGTATTTT. It yields the protein CSGGRDTQYF. The gene calls are TRBV29-1 and TRBJ2-3; D is perhaps TRBD1 (6 bases). The CDR3 consists of 10 residues. Germline-derived CDR1 and CDR2 are SQVTM and ANQGSEA. V shed 7 bases and J shed 5 bases, with 7 bases lying between them.

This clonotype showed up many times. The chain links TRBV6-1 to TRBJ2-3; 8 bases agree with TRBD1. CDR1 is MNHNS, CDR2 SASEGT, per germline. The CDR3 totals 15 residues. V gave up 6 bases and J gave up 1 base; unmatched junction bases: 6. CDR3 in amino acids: CASRNLDRGTDTQYF. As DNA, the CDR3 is TGTGCCAGCAGAAACCTGGACAGGGGCACAGATACGCAGTATTTT.

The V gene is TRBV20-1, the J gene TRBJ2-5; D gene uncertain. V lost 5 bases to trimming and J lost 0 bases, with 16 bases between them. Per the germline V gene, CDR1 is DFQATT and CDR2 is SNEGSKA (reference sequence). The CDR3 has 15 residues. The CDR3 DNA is TGCAGTGCTCGACCGTCGTTCGGCTACCAAGAGACCCAGTACTTC. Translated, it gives CSARPSFGYQETQYF.

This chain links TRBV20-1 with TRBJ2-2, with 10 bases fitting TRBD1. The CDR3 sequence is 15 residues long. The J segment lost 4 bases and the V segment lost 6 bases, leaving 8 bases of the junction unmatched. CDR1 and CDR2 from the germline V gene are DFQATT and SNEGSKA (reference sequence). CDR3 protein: CSASRDRGVTGELFF. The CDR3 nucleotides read TGCAGTGCGAGTAGGGACAGGGGAGTCACCGGGGAGCTGTTTTTT.

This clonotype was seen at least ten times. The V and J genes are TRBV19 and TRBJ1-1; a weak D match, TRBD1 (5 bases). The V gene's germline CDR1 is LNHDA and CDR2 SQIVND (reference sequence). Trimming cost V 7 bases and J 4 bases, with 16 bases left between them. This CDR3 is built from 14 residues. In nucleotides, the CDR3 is TGTGCCAGTATCTCACAGGACAAAATCACTGAAGCTTTCTTT. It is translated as CASISQDKITEAFF.

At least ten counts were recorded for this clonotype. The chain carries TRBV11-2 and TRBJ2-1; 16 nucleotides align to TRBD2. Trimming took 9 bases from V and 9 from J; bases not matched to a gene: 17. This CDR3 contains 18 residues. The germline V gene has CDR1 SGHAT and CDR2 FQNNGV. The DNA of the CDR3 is TGTGCCAGTCTGGGGACTAGCGGGAGGGTTCTTAAACACTTTGAGCAGTTCTTC. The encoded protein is CASLGTSGRVLKHFEQFF.

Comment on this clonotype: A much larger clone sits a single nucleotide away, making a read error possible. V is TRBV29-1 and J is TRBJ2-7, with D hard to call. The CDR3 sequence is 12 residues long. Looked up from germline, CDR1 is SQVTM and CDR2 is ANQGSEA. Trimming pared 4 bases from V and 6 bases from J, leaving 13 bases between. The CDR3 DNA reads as TGCAGCGTTGGGTCCGGTCATTCCGAGCAGTACTTC. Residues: CSVGSGHSEQYF.

The CDR3 region is CASSSRTGENQPQHF. CDR3 sequence (DNA): TGTGCCAGCTCCTCCCGGACAGGGGAGAATCAGCCCCAGCATTTT. The chain employs TRBV18 and TRBJ1-5, with 9 positions matching TRBD1. This CDR3 is built from 15 residues. Per germline, CDR1 KGHSH and CDR2 LQKENI. The ends lost 6 bases at V and 4 bases at J; junction bases unmatched: 7.

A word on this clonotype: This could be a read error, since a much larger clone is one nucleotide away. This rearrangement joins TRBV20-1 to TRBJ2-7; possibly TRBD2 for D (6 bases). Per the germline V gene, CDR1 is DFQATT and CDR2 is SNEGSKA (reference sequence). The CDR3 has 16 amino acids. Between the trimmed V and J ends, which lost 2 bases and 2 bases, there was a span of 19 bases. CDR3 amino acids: CSARSLSKEGTYEQYF. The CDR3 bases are TGCAGTGCTAGATCGCTGTCCAAGGAGGGGACCTACGAGCAGTACTTC.

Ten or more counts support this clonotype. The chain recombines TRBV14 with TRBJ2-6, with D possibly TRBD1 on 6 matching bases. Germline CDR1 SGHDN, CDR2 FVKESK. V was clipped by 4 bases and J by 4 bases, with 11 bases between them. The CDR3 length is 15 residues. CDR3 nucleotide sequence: TGTGCCAGCAGCCGCGACAGGTCCGGGGCCAACGTCCTGACTTTC. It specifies CASSRDRSGANVLTF.

CDR3 protein: CASSLAPPDASGANVLTF. CDR3 DNA sequence: TGTGCCAGCAGCTTAGCTCCCCCTGACGCCTCTGGGGCCAACGTCCTGACTTTC. This rearrangement joins TRBV7-2 to TRBJ2-6, with no clear D. This CDR3 is 18 amino acids long. Trimming stripped 0 bases from V and 0 bases from J, with 12 bases between. Germline CDR1 SGHTA, CDR2 FQGNSA. The variable domain in full, completed from reference TRBV7-2 and TRBJ2-6, reads GAGVSQSPSNKVTEKGKDVELRCDPISGHTALYWYRQSLGQGLEFLIYFQGNSAPDKSGLPSDRFSAERTGGSVSTLTIQRTQQEDSAVYLCASSLAPPDASGANVLTFGAGSRLTVL.

DNA for the CDR3: TGTGCCAGCAGACAACCGGGACAGGCGGATGGCTACACCTTC. It yields the protein CASRQPGQADGYTF. This chain connects TRBV28 to TRBJ1-2; TRBD1 aligns across 8 bases. Germline V gene lookup returns CDR1 MDHEN and CDR2 SYDVKM. The length of the CDR3 is 14 residues. V trimming: 6 bases; J trimming: 6 bases; junction bases outside the gene matches: 9.

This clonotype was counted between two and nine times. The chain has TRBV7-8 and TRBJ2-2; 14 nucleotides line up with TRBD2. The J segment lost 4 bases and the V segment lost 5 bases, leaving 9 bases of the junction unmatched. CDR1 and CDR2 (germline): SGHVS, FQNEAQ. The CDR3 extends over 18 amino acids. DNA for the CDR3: TGTGCCAGCAGCCCAGCTGGGGGACTAGCGGGAGCCACCGGGGAGCTGTTTTTT. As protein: CASSPAGGLAGATGELFF.

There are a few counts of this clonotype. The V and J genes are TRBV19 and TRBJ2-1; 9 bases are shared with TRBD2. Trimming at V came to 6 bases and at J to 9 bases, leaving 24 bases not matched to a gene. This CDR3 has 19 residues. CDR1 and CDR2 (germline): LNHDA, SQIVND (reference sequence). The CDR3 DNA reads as TGTGCCAGTAGAACTGGGTGGGTAGCGGGAGATTCGAAGTCGACTGAGCAGTTCTTC. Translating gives CASRTGWVAGDSKSTEQFF.

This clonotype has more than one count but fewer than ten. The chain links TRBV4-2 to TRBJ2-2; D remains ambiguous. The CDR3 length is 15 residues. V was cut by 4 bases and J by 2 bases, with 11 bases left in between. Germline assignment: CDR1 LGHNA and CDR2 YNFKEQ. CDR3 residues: CASSPLLLNTGELFF. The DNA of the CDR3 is TGTGCCAGCAGCCCCCTACTTTTAAACACCGGGGAGCTGTTTTTT.

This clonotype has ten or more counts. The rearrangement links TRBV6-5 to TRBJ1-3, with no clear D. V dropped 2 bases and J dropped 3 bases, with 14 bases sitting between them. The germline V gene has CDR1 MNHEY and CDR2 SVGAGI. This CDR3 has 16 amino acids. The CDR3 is CASSYGQPRVGNTIYF. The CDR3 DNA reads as TGTGCCAGCAGTTACGGGCAGCCCCGGGTTGGAAACACCATATATTTT.

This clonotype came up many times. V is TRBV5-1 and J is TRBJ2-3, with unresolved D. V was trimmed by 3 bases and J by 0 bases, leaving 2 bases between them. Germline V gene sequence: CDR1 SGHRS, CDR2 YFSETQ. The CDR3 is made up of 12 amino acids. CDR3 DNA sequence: TGCGCCAGCAGCTCGAGCACAGATACGCAGTATTTT. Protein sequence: CASSSSTDTQYF. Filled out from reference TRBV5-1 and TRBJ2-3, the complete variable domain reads KAGVTQTPRYLIKTRGQQVTLSCSPISGHRSVSWYQQTPGQGLQFLFEYFSETQRNKGNFPGRFSGRQFSNSRSEMNVSTLELGDSALYLCASSSSTDTQYFGPGTRLTVL.

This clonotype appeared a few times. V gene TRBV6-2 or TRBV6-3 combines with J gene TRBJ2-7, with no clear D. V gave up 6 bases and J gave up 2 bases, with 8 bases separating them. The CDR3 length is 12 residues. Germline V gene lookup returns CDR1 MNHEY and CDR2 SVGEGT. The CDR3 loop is CASRTETYEQYF. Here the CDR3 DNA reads TGTGCCAGCAGGACGGAAACCTACGAGCAGTACTTC.